This TCR beta chain was sequenced for a study of shared clonotypes between healthy human individuals (dated by TCRdb to about 2020). As for the study more broadly: A couple of women and a few men aged 18 to 49 years were included in the cohort. Per donor, three plates each were used for CD4 naive and CD4 memory, two for CD8 naive, and one for CD8 memory. The study deeply sequenced blood TCR repertoires of several healthy adults to estimate repertoire size and the extent of clonotype sharing between individuals. Libraries were prepared and TCR repertoires were sequenced by different laboratories using diverse techniques, in order to increase sequencing depth and limit assay-specific biases. Leukapheresis yielded between about 0.94 and 9.5 billion PBMCs per donor.

The donors were healthy, HIV-negative adults who had no recently reported acute infections or vaccinations. Every donor was a Caucasian adult living in Nashville, Tennessee, USA. CD4+ T cells were enriched through magnetic negative selection, after which naive cells were positively selected on CD45RA and the remaining negative fraction served as the memory subset. Blood was collected by leukapheresis, and PBMCs were isolated by Ficoll-Histopaque density gradient centrifugation and then cryopreserved in liquid nitrogen vapor phase. Analytical flow cytometry was used to check the purity and quantity of each magnetically sorted T cell population. Genomic DNA was isolated from each sorted fraction and quantified by UV absorbance on a Nanodrop 2000c. Using the deep immunoSEQ assay, TCR CDR3 regions were amplified from genomic DNA by multiplex PCR. Extracted genomic DNA from each cell subset was spread evenly across all wells of several immunoSEQ 96-well plates, with each plate serving as a replicate. For sorted subsets, each replicate PCR was loaded with around 220 ng genomic DNA, equivalent to about 30,000 T cell genomes. The purified libraries were quantified using a Qubit 3.0 fluorometer, sized with a Bioanalyzer 2100, and then quantified again using the KAPA Library Quantification kit. Each immunoSEQ 96-well plate was sequenced on its own single-read 150-cycle Illumina NextSeq 550 flow cell. The study's own analysis went as follows. The immunoSEQ output contained only junctional sequences without quality scores, so filtering could not match that applied to full-length reads. To assign V/J genes and CDR3, sequences were annotated against IMGT germline references using PyIR, a Python wrapper for IgBLAST v1.9. Reads with weak V/J assignments (E-value above 1e-6), missing CDR3, stop codons, out-of-frame junctions, or ambiguous translated residues were removed. V3J clonotypes were defined by identical inferred V gene, J gene, and CDR3 amino acid sequence. Percentage overlap between repertoires was calculated by dividing the number of shared unique clonotypes by the size of the smaller repertoire. RTK rarefaction, the Chao1 estimator, and Recon v2.1 estimates of unobserved clonotypes were used to assess repertoire richness. Generation probabilities for all TCRbeta clonotypes obtained by the gDNA method from a few donors were computed using OLGA. TCRdb obtained this table from immuneACCESS and retained in-frame rearrangements with V and J assigned. These tables miss some clones; where compared with another copy, unresolved V genes account for less than half of the shortfall, and the remainder is unexplained. The V and J calls and clone size were taken over from that table, and D and trimming were inferred from the DNA. Within this sample are roughly 1,100,000 clones, with around 74% of them counted one time only. The top ten constitute 1.2% to 1.5% of the sample.

Of note for this clone: Its antigen is currently not known. Base-call qualities are not available, and no considerably larger clone is one nucleotide away.

Beyond this particular receptor, the publication reports: Rarefaction of sorted-subset datasets indicated incomplete sequencing despite the large sequencing depth. Sharing across several donors was observed for around 5% of naive CD4, over 3% of naive CD8, over 2% of memory CD4, and roughly 0.4% of memory CD8 clonotypes. Pairwise subsampling indicated that sequencing depth was expected to affect the degree of clonotype sharing among donors. Clonotypes shared by all four sorted-subset donors showed higher generation probabilities than non-shared clonotypes. The small number of donors limited the genetic and exposure-history diversity represented. Sampling was restricted to blood, and TCR repertoires in tissues likely differ from the TCR repertoires found in blood. Naive subsets generally had larger estimated clonotype richness than memory subsets did.

Between the V and J ends, shortened by 2 bases and 4 bases respectively, the junction contains 9 bases. From the germline V gene (reference sequence), CDR1 is GTSNPN and CDR2 is SVGIG. The CDR3 measures 13 amino acids from cysteine to phenylalanine. Only CDR3 DNA is held: 39 bases, read in frame from base 1. Rearrangement joined TRBV30 to TRBJ1-3; a confident D gene designation cannot be given. Sequenced material: memory CD4+ T cells sorted from blood. Taken with the paper, the label for cell subset or site translates to: CD45RA-negative fraction. The sequence was obtained from a man between 18 and 35 years old in good health. The DNA sequence is TGTGCCTGGAGTCTAGGACCAGGAAACACCATATATTTT. Its translation is CAWSLGPGNTIYF.